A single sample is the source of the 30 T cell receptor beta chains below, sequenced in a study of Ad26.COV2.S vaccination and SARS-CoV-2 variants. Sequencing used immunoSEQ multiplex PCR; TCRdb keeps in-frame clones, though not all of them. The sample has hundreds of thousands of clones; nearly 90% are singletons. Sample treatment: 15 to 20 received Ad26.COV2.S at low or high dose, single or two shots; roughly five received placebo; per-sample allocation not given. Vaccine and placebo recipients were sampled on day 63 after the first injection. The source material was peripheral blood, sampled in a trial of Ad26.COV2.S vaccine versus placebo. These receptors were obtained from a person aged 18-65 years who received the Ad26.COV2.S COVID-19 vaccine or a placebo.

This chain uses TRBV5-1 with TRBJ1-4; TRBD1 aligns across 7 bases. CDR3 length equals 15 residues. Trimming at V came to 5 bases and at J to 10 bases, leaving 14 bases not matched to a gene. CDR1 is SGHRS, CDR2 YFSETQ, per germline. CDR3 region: CASRGTDAFGGKLFF. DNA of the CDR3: TGCGCCAGCAGGGGGACAGACGCCTTCGGGGGAAAACTGTTTTTT. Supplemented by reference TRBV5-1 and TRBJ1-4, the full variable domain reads KAGVTQTPRYLIKTRGQQVTLSCSPISGHRSVSWYQQTPGQGLQFLFEYFSETQRNKGNFPGRFSGRQFSNSRSEMNVSTLELGDSALYLCASRGTDAFGGKLFFGSGTQLSVL.

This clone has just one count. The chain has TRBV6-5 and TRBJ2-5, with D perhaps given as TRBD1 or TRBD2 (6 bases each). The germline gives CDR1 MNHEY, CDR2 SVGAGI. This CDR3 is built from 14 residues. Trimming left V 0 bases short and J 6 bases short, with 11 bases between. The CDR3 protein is CASSYSMGGKTQYF. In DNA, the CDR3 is TGTGCCAGCAGTTACTCGATGGGGGGCAAGACCCAGTACTTC.

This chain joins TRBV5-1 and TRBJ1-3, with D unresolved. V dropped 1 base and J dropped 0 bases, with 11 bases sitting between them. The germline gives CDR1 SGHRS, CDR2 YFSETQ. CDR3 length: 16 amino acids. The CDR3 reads CASSLMAVSSGNTIYF. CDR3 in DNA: TGCGCCAGCAGCTTGATGGCGGTGAGCTCTGGAAACACCATATATTTT.

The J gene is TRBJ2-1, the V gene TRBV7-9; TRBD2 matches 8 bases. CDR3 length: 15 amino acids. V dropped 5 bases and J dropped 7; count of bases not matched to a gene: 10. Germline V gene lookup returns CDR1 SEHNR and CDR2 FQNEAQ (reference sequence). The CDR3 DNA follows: TGTGCCAGCAGCCCCTACGTCGGGGGGGCTAATGAGCAGTTCTTC. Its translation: CASSPYVGGANEQFF.

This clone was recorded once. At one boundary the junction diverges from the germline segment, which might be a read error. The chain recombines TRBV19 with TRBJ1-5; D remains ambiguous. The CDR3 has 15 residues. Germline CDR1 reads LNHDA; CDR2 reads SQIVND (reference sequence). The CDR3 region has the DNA TGTGCCAGTAGTATAGCTTCCCGGAGCAAGCAGCCCCAGCATTTT. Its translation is CASSIASRSKQPQHF.

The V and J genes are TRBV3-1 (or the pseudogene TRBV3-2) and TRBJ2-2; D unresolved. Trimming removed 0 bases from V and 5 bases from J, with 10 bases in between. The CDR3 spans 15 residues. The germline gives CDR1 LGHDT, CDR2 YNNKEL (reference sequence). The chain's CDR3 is CASSQDITLTGELFF. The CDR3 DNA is TGTGCCAGCAGCCAAGATATTACCCTTACCGGGGAGCTGTTTTTT.

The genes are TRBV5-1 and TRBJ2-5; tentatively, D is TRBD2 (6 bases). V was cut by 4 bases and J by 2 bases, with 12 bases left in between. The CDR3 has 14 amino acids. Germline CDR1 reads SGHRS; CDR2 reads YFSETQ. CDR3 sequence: CASSGGTLQETQYF. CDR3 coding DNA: TGCGCCAGCAGCGGCGGGACTTTACAAGAGACCCAGTACTTC.

CDR3: CASTRSKGTLSVYEQYV. The CDR3 region has the DNA TGTGCCAGCACCCGTTCTAAAGGGACTTTGTCGGTCTACGAGCAGTACGTC. This chain joins TRBV9 and TRBJ2-7; maybe TRBD2 (6 bases). Germline CDR1 reads SGDLS; CDR2 reads YYNGEE. This CDR3 is 17 amino acids long. V lost 6 bases to trimming and J lost 3 bases, with 25 bases between them.

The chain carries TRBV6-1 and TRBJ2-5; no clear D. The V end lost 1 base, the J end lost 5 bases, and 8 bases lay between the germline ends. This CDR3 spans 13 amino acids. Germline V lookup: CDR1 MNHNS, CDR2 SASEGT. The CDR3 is CASSEGPWETQYF. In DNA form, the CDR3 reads TGTGCCAGCAGTGAAGGGCCTTGGGAGACCCAGTACTTC.

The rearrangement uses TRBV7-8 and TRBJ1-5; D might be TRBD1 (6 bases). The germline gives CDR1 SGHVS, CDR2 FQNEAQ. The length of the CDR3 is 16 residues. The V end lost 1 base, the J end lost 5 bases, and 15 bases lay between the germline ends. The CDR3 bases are TGTGCCAGCAGCTTAGAAGGGACAAACTATCATCAGCCCCAGCATTTT. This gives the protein CASSLEGTNYHQPQHF.

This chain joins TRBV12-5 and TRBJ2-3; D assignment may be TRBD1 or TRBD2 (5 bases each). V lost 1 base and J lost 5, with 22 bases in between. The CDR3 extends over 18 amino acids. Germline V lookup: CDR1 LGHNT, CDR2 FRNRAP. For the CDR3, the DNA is TGTGCTAGTGGTTTGGGGGGGACGTACTTTACAGAGGTAGATACGCAGTATTTT. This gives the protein CASGLGGTYFTEVDTQYF.

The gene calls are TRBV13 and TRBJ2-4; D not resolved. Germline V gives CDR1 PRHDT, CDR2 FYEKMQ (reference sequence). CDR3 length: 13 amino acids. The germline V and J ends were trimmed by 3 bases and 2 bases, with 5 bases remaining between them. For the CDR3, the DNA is TGTGCCAGCAGCTTGGATCCCAAAAACATTCAGTACTTC. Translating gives CASSLDPKNIQYF.

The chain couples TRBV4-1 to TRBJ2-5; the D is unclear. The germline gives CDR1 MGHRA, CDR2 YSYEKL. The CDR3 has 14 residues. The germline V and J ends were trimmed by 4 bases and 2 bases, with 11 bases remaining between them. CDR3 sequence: CASSLNPRQETQYF. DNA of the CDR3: TGCGCCAGCAGCCTCAATCCGAGGCAAGAGACCCAGTACTTC.

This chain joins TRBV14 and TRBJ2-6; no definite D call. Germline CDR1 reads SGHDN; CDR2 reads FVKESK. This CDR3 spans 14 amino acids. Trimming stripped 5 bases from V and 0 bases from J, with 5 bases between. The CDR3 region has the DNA TGTGCCAGCAGCGATAGCTCTGGGGCCAACGTCCTGACTTTC. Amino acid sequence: CASSDSSGANVLTF.

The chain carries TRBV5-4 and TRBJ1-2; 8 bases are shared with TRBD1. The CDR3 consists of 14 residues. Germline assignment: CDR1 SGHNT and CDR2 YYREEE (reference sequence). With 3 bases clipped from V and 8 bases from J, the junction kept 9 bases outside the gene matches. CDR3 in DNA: TGTGCCAGCAGCTCGCCAGGGGGCGAACAAGGCTACACCTTC. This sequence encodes CASSSPGGEQGYTF.

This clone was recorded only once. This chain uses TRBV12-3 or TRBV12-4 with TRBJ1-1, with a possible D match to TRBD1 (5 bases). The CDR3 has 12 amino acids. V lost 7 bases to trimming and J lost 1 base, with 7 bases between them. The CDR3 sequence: CASKDRNTEAFF. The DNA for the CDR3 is TGTGCCAGCAAAGACAGGAACACTGAAGCTTTCTTT.

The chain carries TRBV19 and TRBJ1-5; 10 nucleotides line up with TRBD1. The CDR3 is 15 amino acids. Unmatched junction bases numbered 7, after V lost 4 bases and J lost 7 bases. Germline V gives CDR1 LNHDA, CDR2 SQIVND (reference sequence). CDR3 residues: CASSTWDRGIQPQHF. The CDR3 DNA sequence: TGTGCCAGTAGTACATGGGACAGGGGTATCCAGCCCCAGCATTTT.

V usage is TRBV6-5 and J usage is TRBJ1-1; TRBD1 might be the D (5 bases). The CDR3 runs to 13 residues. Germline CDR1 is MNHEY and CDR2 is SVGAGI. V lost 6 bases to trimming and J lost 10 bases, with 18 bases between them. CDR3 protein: CASRTGPGNTAFF. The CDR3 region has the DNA TGTGCCAGCAGGACGGGACCTGGGAATACAGCTTTCTTT.

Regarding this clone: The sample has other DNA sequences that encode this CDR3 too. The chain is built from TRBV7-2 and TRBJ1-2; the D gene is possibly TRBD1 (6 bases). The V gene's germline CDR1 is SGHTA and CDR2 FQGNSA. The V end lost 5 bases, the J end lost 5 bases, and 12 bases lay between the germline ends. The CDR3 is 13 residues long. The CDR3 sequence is CASSPDRFYGYTF. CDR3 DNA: TGTGCCAGCAGCCCAGACAGGTTTTATGGCTACACCTTC.

CDR3 protein: CASHRSTGNEQFF. The CDR3 DNA sequence: TGTGCCAGCCACCGTTCGACGGGGAATGAGCAGTTCTTC. J is TRBJ2-1 and V is TRBV28; TRBD2 is a possible D gene (5 bases). Germline V gene sequence: CDR1 MDHEN, CDR2 SYDVKM. V lost 8 bases and J lost 7, with 15 bases in between. The CDR3 loop spans 13 amino acids.

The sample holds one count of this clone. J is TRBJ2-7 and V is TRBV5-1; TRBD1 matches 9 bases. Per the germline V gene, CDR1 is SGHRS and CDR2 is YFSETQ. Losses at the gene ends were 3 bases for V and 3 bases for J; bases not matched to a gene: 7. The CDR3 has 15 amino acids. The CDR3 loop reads CASSSYGTGSYEQYF. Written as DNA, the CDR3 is TGCGCCAGCAGCTCCTACGGGACAGGGAGCTACGAGCAGTACTTC.

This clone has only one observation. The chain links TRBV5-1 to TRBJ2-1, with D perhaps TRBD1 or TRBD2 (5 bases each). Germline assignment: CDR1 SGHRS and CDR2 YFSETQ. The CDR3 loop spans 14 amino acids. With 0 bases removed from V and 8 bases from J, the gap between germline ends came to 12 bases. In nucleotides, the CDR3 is TGCGCCAGCAGCTTGGATCCAGGGACCGATGAGCAGTTCTTC. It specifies CASSLDPGTDEQFF.

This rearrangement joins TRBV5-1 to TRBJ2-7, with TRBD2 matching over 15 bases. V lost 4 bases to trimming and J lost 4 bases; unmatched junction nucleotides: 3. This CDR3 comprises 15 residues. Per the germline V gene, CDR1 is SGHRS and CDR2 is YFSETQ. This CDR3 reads CASSPGTSGGYEQYF. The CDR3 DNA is TGCGCCAGCAGCCCCGGGACTAGCGGGGGGTACGAGCAGTACTTC.

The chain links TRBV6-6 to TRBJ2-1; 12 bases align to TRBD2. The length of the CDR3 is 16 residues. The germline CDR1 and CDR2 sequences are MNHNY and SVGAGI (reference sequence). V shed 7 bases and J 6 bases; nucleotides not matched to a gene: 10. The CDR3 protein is CASTLGLAGPLNEQFF. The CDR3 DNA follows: TGTGCCAGCACGTTGGGACTAGCGGGCCCCCTCAATGAGCAGTTCTTC.

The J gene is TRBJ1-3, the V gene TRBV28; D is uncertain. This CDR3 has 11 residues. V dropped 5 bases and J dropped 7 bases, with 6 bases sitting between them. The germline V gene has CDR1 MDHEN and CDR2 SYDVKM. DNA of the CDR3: TGTGCCAGCAGTCTTCGTAACACCATATATTTT. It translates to CASSLRNTIYF.

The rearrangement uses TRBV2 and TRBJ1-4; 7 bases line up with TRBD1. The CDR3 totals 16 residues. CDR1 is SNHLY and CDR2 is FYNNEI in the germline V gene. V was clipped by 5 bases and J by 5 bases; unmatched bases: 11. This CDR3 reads CASSPFQGQLNEKLFF. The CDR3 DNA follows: TGTGCCAGCAGTCCGTTTCAGGGACAGTTAAATGAAAAACTGTTTTTT.

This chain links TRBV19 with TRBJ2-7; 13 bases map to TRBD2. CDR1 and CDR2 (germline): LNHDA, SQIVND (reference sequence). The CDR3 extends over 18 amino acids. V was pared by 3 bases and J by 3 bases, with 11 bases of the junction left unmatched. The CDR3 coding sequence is TGTGCCAGTAGTATCGTACCGGGACTAGCGGGGATACACTACGAGCAGTACTTC. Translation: CASSIVPGLAGIHYEQYF.

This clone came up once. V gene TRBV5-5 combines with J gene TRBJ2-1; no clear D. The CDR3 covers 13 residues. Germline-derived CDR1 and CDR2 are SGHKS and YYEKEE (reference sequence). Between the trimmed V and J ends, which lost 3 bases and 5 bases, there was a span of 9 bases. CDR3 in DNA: TGTGCCAGCAGCTCGACGACCCACAATGAGCAGTTCTTC. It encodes CASSSTTHNEQFF.

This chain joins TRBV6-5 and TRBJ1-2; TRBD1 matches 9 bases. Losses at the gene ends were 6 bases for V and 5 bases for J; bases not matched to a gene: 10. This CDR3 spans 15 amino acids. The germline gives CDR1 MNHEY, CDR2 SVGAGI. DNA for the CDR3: TGTGCCAGCAGACCGTCGGGACAGGGAAAATATGGCTACACCTTC. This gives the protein CASRPSGQGKYGYTF.

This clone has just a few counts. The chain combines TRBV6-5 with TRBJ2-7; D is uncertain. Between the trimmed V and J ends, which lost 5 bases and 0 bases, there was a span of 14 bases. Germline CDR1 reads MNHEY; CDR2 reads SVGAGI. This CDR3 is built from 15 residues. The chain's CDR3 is CASSISMIGSYEQYF. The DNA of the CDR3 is TGTGCCAGCAGTATCTCAATGATTGGCTCCTACGAGCAGTACTTC.